This TCR beta chain appears in the sequencing data of a study of blood T cell repertoires in COVID-19. Overall study context: Samples taken during acute and convalescent COVID-19 were collected in the United States, Italy and Spain. From T cells, B-cell-depleted T cells, or PBMCs came the material, which was cDNA or gDNA.

In the original analysis: Amplification of reference gene primers provided the estimated nucleated cell counts. Some clones are missing from TCRdb's copy, which holds only in-frame ones; the method was immunoSEQ multiplex PCR. The DNA was the basis for D and trimming; V, J and clone size are from that table. The table includes 250,000 or so clones, 85% to 90% detected once. The CDR3 consists of 16 residues. The germline CDR1 and CDR2 sequences are MNHEY and SMNVEV (reference sequence). Trimming took off 5 bases at V and 0 bases at J, with 16 bases between the two ends. This chain connects TRBV27 to TRBJ1-2, with D uncertain. The TCR was taken from a woman aged 60 to 75 with acute or convalescent COVID-19. Sequenced input: peripheral blood. The CDR3 coding sequence is TGTGCCAGCAGTCTTGCATCTCCTACCCCTAACTATGGCTACACCTTC. Translated: CASSLASPTPNYGYTF.